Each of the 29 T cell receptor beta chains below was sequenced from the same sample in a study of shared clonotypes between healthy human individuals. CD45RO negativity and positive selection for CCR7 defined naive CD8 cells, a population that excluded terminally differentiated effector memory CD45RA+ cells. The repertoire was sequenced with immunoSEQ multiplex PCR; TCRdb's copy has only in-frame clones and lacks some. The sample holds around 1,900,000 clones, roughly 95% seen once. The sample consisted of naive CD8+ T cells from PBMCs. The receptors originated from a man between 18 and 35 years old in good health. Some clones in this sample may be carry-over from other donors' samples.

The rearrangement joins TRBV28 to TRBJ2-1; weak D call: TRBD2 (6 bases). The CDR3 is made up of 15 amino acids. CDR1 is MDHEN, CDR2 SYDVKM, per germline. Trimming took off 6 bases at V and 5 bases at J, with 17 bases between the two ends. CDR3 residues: CASRGSWEAHNEQFF. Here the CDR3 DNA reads TGTGCCAGCAGGGGATCCTGGGAGGCACACAATGAGCAGTTCTTC. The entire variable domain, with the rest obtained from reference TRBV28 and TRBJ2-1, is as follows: DVKVTQSSRYLVKRTGEKVFLECVQDMDHENMFWYRQDPGLGLRLIYFSYDVKMKEKGDIPEGYSVSREKKERFSLILESASTNQTSMYLCASRGSWEAHNEQFFGPGTRLTVL.

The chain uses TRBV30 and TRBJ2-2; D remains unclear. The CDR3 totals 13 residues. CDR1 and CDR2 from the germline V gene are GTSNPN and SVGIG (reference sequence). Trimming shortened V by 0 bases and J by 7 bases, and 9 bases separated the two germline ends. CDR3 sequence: CAWSVTASGELFF. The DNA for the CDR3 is TGTGCCTGGAGTGTTACGGCTAGCGGGGAGCTGTTTTTT.

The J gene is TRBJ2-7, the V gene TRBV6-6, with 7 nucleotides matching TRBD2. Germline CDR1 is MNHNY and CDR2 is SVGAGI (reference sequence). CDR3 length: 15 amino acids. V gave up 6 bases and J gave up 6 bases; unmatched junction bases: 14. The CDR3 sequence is CASSPRGGSDPEQYF. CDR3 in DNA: TGTGCCAGCAGCCCGAGGGGCGGGAGCGACCCCGAGCAGTACTTC.

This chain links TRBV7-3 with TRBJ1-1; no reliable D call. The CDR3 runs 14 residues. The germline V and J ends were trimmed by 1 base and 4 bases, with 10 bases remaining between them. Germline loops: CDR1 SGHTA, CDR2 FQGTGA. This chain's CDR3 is CASSLIPPSTEAFF. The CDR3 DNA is TGTGCCAGCAGCTTAATCCCTCCGTCCACTGAAGCTTTCTTT.

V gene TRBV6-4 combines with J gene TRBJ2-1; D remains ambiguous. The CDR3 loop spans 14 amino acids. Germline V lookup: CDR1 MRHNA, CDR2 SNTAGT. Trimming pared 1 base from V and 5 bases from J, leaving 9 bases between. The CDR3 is CASSDWVGNNEQFF. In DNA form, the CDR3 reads TGTGCCAGCAGTGACTGGGTGGGTAACAATGAGCAGTTCTTC.

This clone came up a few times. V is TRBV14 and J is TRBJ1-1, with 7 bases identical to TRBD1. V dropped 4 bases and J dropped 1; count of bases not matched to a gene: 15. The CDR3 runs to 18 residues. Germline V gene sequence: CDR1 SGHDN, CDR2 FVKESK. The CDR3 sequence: CASSRRSLGTAQNTEAFF. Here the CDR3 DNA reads TGTGCCAGCAGCCGCCGCTCTCTTGGGACAGCGCAGAACACTGAAGCTTTCTTT.

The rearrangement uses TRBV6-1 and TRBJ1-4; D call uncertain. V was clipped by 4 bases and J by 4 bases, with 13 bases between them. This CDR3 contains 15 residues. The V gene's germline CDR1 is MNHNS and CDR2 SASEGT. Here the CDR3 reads CASSVWSEVNEKLFF. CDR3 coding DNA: TGTGCCAGCAGTGTTTGGTCGGAAGTTAATGAAAAACTGTTTTTT.

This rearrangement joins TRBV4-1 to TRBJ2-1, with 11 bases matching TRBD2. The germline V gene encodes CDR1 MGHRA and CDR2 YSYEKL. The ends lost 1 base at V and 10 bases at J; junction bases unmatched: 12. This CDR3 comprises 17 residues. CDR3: CASSQARLAGGRGEQFF. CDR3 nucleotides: TGCGCCAGCAGCCAAGCTCGTCTAGCGGGAGGCCGAGGAGAGCAGTTCTTC.

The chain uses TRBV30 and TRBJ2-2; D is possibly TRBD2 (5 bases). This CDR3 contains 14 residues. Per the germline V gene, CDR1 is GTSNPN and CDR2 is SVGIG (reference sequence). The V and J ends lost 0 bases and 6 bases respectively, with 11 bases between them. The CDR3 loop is CAWSVLGLAGELFF. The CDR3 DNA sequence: TGTGCCTGGAGTGTACTAGGGCTAGCCGGGGAGCTGTTTTTT.

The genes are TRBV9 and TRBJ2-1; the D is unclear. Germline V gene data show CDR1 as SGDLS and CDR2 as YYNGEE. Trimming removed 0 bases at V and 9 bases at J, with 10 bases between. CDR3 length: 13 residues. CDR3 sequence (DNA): TGTGCCAGCAGCGTAGGAGCACAAACTGAGCAGTTCTTC. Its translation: CASSVGAQTEQFF.

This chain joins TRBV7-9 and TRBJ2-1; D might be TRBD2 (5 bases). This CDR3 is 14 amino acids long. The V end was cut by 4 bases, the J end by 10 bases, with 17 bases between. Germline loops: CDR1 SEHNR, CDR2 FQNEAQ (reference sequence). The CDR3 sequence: CASSSSGLPKEQFF. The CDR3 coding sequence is TGTGCCAGCAGCTCCTCAGGACTCCCAAAAGAGCAGTTCTTC.

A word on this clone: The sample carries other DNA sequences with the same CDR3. This chain's CDR3 is CASSLGSGSTDTQYF. CDR3 DNA sequence: TGTGCCAGCAGCTTAGGAAGCGGCAGCACAGATACGCAGTATTTT. The chain uses TRBV11-2 and TRBJ2-3, with a possible D match to TRBD2 (5 bases). This CDR3 has 15 amino acids. V shed 1 base and J shed 0 bases, with 8 bases lying between them. CDR1 is SGHAT, CDR2 FQNNGV, per germline.

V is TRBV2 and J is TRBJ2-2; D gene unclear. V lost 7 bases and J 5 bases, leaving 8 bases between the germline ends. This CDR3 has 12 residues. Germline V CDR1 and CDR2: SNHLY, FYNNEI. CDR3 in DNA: TGTGCCAGCACCACAGAGACCGGGGAGCTGTTTTTT. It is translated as CASTTETGELFF. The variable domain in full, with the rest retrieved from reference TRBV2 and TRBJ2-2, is EPEVTQTPSHQVTQMGQEVILRCVPISNHLYFYWYRQILGQKVEFLVSFYNNEISEKSEIFDDQFSVERPDGSNFTLKIRSTKLEDSAMYFCASTTETGELFFGEGSRLTVL.

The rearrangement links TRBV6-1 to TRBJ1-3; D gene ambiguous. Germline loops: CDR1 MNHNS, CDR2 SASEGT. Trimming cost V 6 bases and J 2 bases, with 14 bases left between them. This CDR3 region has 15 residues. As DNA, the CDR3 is TGTGCCAGCAGAGAACGGGATTGGGCTGGAAACACCATATATTTT. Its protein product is CASRERDWAGNTIYF.

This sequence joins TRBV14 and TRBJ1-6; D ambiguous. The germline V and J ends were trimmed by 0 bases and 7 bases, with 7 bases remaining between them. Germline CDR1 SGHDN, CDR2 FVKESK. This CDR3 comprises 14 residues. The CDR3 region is CASSQDGLNSPLHF. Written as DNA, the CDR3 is TGTGCCAGCAGCCAAGACGGGCTAAATTCACCCCTCCACTTT.

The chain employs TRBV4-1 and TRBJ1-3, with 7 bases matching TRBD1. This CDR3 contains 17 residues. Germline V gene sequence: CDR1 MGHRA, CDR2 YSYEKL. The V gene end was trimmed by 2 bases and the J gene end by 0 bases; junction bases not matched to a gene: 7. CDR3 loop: CASSQSGGTVSGNTIYF. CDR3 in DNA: TGCGCCAGCAGCCAAAGTGGGGGGACAGTCTCTGGAAACACCATATATTTT.

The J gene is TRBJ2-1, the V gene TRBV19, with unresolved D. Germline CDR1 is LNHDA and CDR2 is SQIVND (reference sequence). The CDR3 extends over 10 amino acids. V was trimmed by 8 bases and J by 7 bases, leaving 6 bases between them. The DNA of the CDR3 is TGTGCCAGTGGATGGAATGAGCAGTTCTTC. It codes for CASGWNEQFF. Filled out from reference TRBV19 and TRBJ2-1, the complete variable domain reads DGGITQSPKYLFRKEGQNVTLSCEQNLNHDAMYWYRQDPGQGLRLIYYSQIVNDFQKGDIAEGYSVSREKKESFPLTVTSAQKNPTAFYLCASGWNEQFFGPGTRLTVL.

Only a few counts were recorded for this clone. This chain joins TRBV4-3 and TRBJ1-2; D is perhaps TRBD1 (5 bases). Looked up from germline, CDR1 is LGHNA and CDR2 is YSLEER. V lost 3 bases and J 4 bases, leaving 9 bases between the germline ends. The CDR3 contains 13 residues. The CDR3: CASSQGRSYGYTF. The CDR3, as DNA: TGCGCCAGCAGCCAGGGACGGAGCTATGGCTACACCTTC.

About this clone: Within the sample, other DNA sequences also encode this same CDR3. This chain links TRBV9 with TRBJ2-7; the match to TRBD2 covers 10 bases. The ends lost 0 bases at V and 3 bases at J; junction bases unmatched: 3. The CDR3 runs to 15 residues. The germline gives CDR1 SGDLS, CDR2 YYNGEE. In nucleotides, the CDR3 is TGTGCCAGCAGCGTAGCAGCTAGCGGGAGCTACGAGCAGTACTTC. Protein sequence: CASSVAASGSYEQYF.

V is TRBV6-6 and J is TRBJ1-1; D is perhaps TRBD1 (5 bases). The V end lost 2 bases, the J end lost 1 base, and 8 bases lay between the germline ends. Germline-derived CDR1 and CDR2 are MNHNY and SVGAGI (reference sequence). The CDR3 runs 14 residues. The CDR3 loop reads CASSYEGANTEAFF. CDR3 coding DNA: TGTGCCAGCAGTTACGAAGGGGCGAACACTGAAGCTTTCTTT.

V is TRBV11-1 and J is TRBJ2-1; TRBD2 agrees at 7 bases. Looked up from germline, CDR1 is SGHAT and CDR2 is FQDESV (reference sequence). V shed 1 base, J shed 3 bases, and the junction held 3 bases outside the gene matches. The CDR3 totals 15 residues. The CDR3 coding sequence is TGTGCCAGCAGCTTAGTTCCTAGCGGCTACAATGAGCAGTTCTTC. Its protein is CASSLVPSGYNEQFF.

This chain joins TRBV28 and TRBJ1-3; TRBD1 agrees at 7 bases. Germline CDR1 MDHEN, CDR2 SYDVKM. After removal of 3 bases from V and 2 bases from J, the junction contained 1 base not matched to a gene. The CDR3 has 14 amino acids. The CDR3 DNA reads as TGTGCCAGCAGTTTCACAGGGGCTGGAAACACCATATATTTT. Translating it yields CASSFTGAGNTIYF.

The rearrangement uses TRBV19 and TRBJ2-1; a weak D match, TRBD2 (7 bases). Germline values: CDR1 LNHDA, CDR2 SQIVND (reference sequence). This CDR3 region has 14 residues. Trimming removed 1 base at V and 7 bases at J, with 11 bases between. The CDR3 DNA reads TGTGCCAGTAGTATAGTCGAGGGGGGGAATGAGCAGTTCTTC. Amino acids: CASSIVEGGNEQFF.

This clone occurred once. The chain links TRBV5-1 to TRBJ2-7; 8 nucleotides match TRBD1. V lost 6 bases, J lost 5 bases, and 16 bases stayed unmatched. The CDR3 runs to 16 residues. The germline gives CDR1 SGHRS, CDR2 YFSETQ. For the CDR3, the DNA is TGCGCCAGCATGAGAGACAGGGGACAATTCTTCCACGAGCAGTACTTC. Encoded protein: CASMRDRGQFFHEQYF.

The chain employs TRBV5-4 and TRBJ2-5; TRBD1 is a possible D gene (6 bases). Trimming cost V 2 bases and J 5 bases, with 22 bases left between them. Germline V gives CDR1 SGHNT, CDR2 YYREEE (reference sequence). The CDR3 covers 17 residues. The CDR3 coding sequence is TGTGCCAGCAGCTTCCTAGGGGACATCCAAAGGAGGGAGACCCAGTACTTC. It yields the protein CASSFLGDIQRRETQYF. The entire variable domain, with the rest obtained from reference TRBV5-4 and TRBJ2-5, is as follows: ETGVTQSPTHLIKTRGQQVTLRCSSQSGHNTVSWYQQALGQGPQFIFQYYREEENGRGNFPPRFSGLQFPNYSSELNVNALELDDSALYLCASSFLGDIQRRETQYFGPGTRLLVL.

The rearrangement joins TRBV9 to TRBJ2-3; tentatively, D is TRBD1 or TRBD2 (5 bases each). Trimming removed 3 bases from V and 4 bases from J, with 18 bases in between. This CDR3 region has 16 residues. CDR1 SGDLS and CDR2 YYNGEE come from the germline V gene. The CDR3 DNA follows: TGTGCCAGCAGCGCTCTGACTGGGGCGGGCGCAGATACGCAGTATTTT. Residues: CASSALTGAGADTQYF.

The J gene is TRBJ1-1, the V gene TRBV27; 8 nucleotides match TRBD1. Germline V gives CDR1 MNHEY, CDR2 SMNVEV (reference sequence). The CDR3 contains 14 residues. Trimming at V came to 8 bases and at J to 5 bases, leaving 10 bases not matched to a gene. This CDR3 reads CASAGPGGNTEAFF. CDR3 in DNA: TGTGCCAGCGCCGGTCCAGGGGGCAATACTGAAGCTTTCTTT.

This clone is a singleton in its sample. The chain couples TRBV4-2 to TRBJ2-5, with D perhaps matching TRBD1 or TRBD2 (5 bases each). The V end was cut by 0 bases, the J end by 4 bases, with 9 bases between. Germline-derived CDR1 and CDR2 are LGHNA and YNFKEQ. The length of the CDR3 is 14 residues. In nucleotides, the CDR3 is TGTGCCAGCAGCCAAGACGCGAGGGGAGAGACCCAGTACTTC. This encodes CASSQDARGETQYF.

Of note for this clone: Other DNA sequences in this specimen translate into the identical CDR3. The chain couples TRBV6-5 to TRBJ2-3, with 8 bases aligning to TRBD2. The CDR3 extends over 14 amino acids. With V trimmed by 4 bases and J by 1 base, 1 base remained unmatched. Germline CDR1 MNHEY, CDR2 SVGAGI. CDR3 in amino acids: CASSSTSGTDTQYF. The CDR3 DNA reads TGTGCCAGCAGTTCGACTAGCGGCACAGATACGCAGTATTTT.